A single sample gave rise to the 13 T cell receptor beta chains below, sequenced in a study of response to subunit inactivated influenza vaccine. TCRdb called the RT-PCR reads again in MiXCR, with one record for every CDR3 protein. There are roughly 620,000 distinct CDR3 sequences in the sample; 11% occur only once, and approximately 11% lies in the top ten. This sample was also put to use in a study of T cells expressing NK-cell markers. As that report states: For TCR beta, cDNA was produced by 5'RACE template switching with UMIs.

Sample: PBMCs from blood, taken on the day of vaccination. The receptors shown here come from a man aged 45-65 years who received an inactivated influenza vaccine.

This clonotype was detected only a few times. V is TRBV10-2 and J is TRBJ2-2, with 12 nucleotides matching TRBD2. This CDR3 comprises 18 residues. Germline CDR1 reads WSHSY; CDR2 reads SAAADI. With 4 bases clipped from V and 6 bases from J, the junction kept 12 bases outside the gene matches. The CDR3 DNA reads TGCGCCAGCAGTGGGACAACGGGACTAGCGGGTTTTTCCGGGGAGCTGTTTTTT. Amino acids: CASSGTTGLAGFSGELFF.

This sequence joins TRBV29-1 and TRBJ2-7; D unresolved. The length of the CDR3 is 11 residues. With 6 bases removed from V and 3 bases from J, the gap between germline ends came to 9 bases. Germline-derived CDR1 and CDR2 are SQVTM and ANQGSEA. The CDR3 nucleotides are TGCAGCGTCCGACGGTACTACGAGCAGTACTTC. Protein sequence: CSVRRYYEQYF.

With regard to this clonotype: A much larger clone differs from this one at a single base, so this may be a read error. The V call is TRBV12-3 or TRBV12-4, the J call TRBJ2-1, with D unclear. The V and J ends lost 0 bases and 4 bases respectively, with 13 bases between them. The CDR3 is 16 residues long. This CDR3 reads CASSLALPVHYNEQFF. CDR3 DNA sequence: TGTGCCAGCAGTTTAGCACTCCCGGTACATTACAATGAGCAGTTCTTC.

The genes are TRBV12-3 or TRBV12-4 and TRBJ2-4; D remains ambiguous. Trimming left V 5 bases short and J 3 bases short, with 14 bases between. There are 15 residues in the CDR3. The CDR3 loop reads CASSLSRSDKNIQYF. DNA for the CDR3: TGTGCCAGCAGTCTTAGCCGGAGTGACAAAAACATTCAGTACTTC.

V usage is TRBV4-3 and J usage is TRBJ1-4; D unclear. Germline assignment: CDR1 LGHNA and CDR2 YSLEER. This CDR3 contains 14 residues. Trimming left V 0 bases short and J 11 bases short, with 13 bases between. CDR3 DNA sequence: TGCGCCAGCAGCCAAGATCTCCAGGTCAGGAAACTGTTTTTT. Its protein product is CASSQDLQVRKLFF.

V gene TRBV7-8 combines with J gene TRBJ1-1; D not certain. The germline V and J ends were trimmed by 5 bases and 0 bases, with 13 bases remaining between them. In germline, CDR1 is SGHVS, CDR2 FQNEAQ. The CDR3 contains 15 residues. CDR3 sequence reads: CASSPGRSMNTEAFF. In nucleotides, the CDR3 is TGTGCCAGCAGCCCCGGACGCAGTATGAACACTGAAGCTTTCTTT.

The chain links TRBV10-3 to TRBJ2-2; D gene unclear. There are 15 residues in the CDR3. V was trimmed by 6 bases and J by 0 bases, leaving 11 bases between them. CDR1 is ENHRY, CDR2 SYGVKD, per germline. The CDR3 region has the DNA TGTGCCATCAGCCCCACCGGACCGAACACCGGGGAGCTGTTTTTT. This encodes CAISPTGPNTGELFF.

This clonotype appeared a few times. V and J are TRBV27 and TRBJ2-2, with a weak D call TRBD1 (7 bases). From germline, CDR1 is MNHEY and CDR2 SMNVEV (reference sequence). Trimming left V 3 bases short and J 5 bases short, with 16 bases between. The CDR3 has 16 amino acids. CDR3 region: CASSFVSQGGTGELFF. As DNA, the CDR3 is TGTGCCAGCAGTTTTGTCTCGCAGGGGGGAACCGGGGAGCTGTTTTTT.

This clonotype came up many times. The V and J genes are TRBV5-1 and TRBJ2-5; maybe TRBD1 (6 bases). CDR1 and CDR2 (germline): SGHRS, YFSETQ. Trimming removed 6 bases at V and 5 bases at J, with 20 bases between. There are 15 residues in the CDR3. CDR3 DNA sequence: TGCGCCAGCATGAAAGGGGGACACAAAGGGGAGACCCAGTACTTC. It codes for CASMKGGHKGETQYF.

The genes are TRBV9 and TRBJ2-2; no firm D call. The V end was cut by 0 bases, the J end by 2 bases, with 8 bases between. The CDR3 runs 15 residues. Germline CDR1 SGDLS, CDR2 YYNGEE. The chain's CDR3 is CASSVARRNTGELFF. CDR3 coding DNA: TGTGCCAGCAGCGTAGCTCGTAGAAACACCGGGGAGCTGTTTTTT.

The chain joins TRBV7-2 to TRBJ1-4; no definite D call. V was shortened by 1 base and J by 4 bases, with 10 bases between the two germline ends. In germline, CDR1 is SGHTA, CDR2 FQGNSA. This CDR3 contains 15 residues. The CDR3 protein is CASSLGAQINEKLFF. CDR3 nucleotide sequence: TGTGCCAGCAGCTTAGGGGCACAGATTAATGAAAAACTGTTTTTT.

The J gene is TRBJ2-7, the V gene TRBV10-3; 10 bases line up with TRBD2. V lost 6 bases and J lost 5; bases outside the gene matches: 7. This CDR3 comprises 14 residues. In germline, CDR1 is ENHRY, CDR2 SYGVKD. The DNA of the CDR3 is TGTGCCATCAGCCCACTAGCGGGGAAGGACGAGCAGTACTTC. Encoded protein: CAISPLAGKDEQYF.

This clonotype has a handful of counts. This chain uses TRBV12-3 or TRBV12-4 with TRBJ2-3; 14 nucleotides line up with TRBD2. The V gene end was trimmed by 5 bases and the J gene end by 5 bases; junction bases not matched to a gene: 9. The CDR3 is 17 residues long. CDR3 region: CASSPRTSGGNQDTQYF. The CDR3 DNA follows: TGTGCCAGCAGTCCCCGGACTAGCGGGGGGAACCAAGATACGCAGTATTTT.